What follows are 25 T cell receptor beta chains derived from one specimen sequenced in a study of Ad26.COV2.S vaccination and SARS-CoV-2 variants. Stated treatment: 15 to 20 received Ad26.COV2.S at low or high dose, single or two shots; roughly five received placebo; per-sample allocation not given. Sample collection was performed on day 63 after the first vaccine or placebo injection. Data came from immunoSEQ multiplex PCR; TCRdb stores just in-frame clones and leaves some out. The table lists 240,000 or so clones, 70% to 90% of them singletons. The sequenced sample was peripheral blood, obtained in a trial of Ad26.COV2.S vaccine versus placebo. The source is a person between 18 and 59 years old who received the Ad26.COV2.S COVID-19 vaccine or a placebo.

The J gene is TRBJ2-7, the V gene TRBV19, with 12 nucleotides matching TRBD1. The CDR3 is made up of 16 amino acids. V lost 0 bases and J lost 7; bases outside the gene matches: 7. Germline lookup yields CDR1 LNHDA and CDR2 SQIVND (reference sequence). CDR3 region: CASSIEGQGARWEQYF. Here the CDR3 DNA reads TGTGCCAGTAGTATAGAGGGACAGGGGGCTCGTTGGGAGCAGTACTTC.

The chain has TRBV5-1 and TRBJ2-1; TRBD2 matches 12 bases. CDR1 and CDR2 from the germline V gene are SGHRS and YFSETQ. The CDR3 runs to 15 residues. The trim removed 7 bases at V and 6 bases at J, leaving 8 bases unmatched. The CDR3 is CASGPLAGGFNEQFF. In DNA form, the CDR3 reads TGCGCCAGCGGCCCGCTAGCGGGAGGGTTCAATGAGCAGTTCTTC.

The chain recombines TRBV21-1 with TRBJ2-1; TRBD1 was called by the table and not checked on the DNA. TRBV21-1 is deemed a pseudogene. The CDR3 is 19 residues long. The DNA for the CDR3 is TGTGCCAGCGGCCGGGGACAGGGGAATCGGGACTACCCCTACAATGAGCAGTTCTTC. This encodes CASGRGQGNRDYPYNEQFF.

V usage is TRBV11-3 and J usage is TRBJ1-5; D unclear. The length of the CDR3 is 14 residues. Germline loops: CDR1 SGHNT, CDR2 YENEEA. Deletions cut 5 bases from V and 7 bases from J, with 15 bases between. This chain's CDR3 is CASSLAPSGQPQHF. The CDR3, as DNA: TGTGCCAGCAGCCTAGCGCCGTCGGGGCAGCCCCAGCATTTT.

This chain uses TRBV6-1 with TRBJ2-5, with TRBD2 matching 7 bases. Trimming took 2 bases from V and 7 from J; bases not matched to a gene: 7. The CDR3 totals 14 residues. Germline V CDR1 and CDR2: MNHNS, SASEGT. CDR3 nucleotides: TGTGCCAGCAGTGAACATGGGAGGGTTGGGACCCAGTACTTC. Its translation: CASSEHGRVGTQYF.

The rearrangement joins TRBV27 to TRBJ2-3; 7 nucleotides align to TRBD1. Losses at the gene ends were 5 bases for V and 3 bases for J; bases not matched to a gene: 5. Germline lookup yields CDR1 MNHEY and CDR2 SMNVEV (reference sequence). The CDR3 has 14 amino acids. CDR3 loop: CASSQGVRTDTQYF. CDR3 sequence (DNA): TGTGCCAGCAGTCAGGGGGTTAGGACAGATACGCAGTATTTT.

CDR3 DNA sequence: TGTGCCAGCACCTCGGACAGGTCGAACACTGAAGCTTTCTTT. Encoded protein: CASTSDRSNTEAFF. The chain has TRBV7-2 and TRBJ1-1; the match to TRBD1 covers 7 bases. The CDR3 contains 14 residues. Germline trimming cut 7 bases from V and 1 base from J; bases unmatched to any gene: 6. CDR1 is SGHTA and CDR2 is FQGNSA in the germline V gene.

The chain employs TRBV6-5 and TRBJ1-5, with a possible D match to TRBD1 (6 bases). V was trimmed by 7 bases and J by 6 bases, leaving 13 bases between them. Germline CDR1 is MNHEY and CDR2 is SVGAGI. The CDR3 contains 13 residues. The CDR3 coding sequence is TGTGCCAGCATGATCAGGGGAATTCAGCCCCAGCATTTT. This gives the protein CASMIRGIQPQHF.

The chain combines TRBV18 with TRBJ1-5; D gene uncertain. Trimming removed 5 bases from V and 2 bases from J, with 13 bases in between. Germline V gives CDR1 KGHSH, CDR2 LQKENI. This CDR3 contains 15 residues. The CDR3 DNA is TGTGCCAGCTCATATGGCCCTATGGGCAATCAGCCCCAGCATTTT. It yields the protein CASSYGPMGNQPQHF.

This clone has just one count. The rearrangement uses TRBV30 and TRBJ2-7; possibly TRBD1 for D (6 bases). The length of the CDR3 is 17 residues. Germline lookup yields CDR1 GTSNPN and CDR2 SVGIG (reference sequence). Trimming pared 3 bases from V and 7 bases from J, leaving 28 bases between. The CDR3 loop is CAWSVARGPHRVGEQYF. The CDR3 coding sequence is TGTGCCTGGAGCGTTGCCCGCGGGCCACACAGGGTCGGGGAGCAGTACTTC.

The chain employs TRBV20-1 and TRBJ1-1, with no clear D. Germline V CDR1 and CDR2: DFQATT, SNEGSKA (reference sequence). Deletions cut 0 bases from V and 9 bases from J, with 8 bases between. The CDR3 runs to 11 residues. The DNA for the CDR3 is TGCAGTGCTAGAGAGGTGGAAAAAGCTTTCTTT. Translating it yields CSAREVEKAFF.

V gene TRBV6-2 or TRBV6-3 combines with J gene TRBJ2-7; D call uncertain. Germline loops: CDR1 MNHEY, CDR2 SVGEGT. Trimming left V 6 bases short and J 3 bases short, with 12 bases between. The CDR3 covers 13 residues. The CDR3 reads CASSRDTVYEQYF. The CDR3 region has the DNA TGTGCCAGCAGCCGCGACACCGTCTACGAGCAGTACTTC.

V gene TRBV7-3 combines with J gene TRBJ2-7; possible D gene TRBD1, 5 bases. CDR3 size: 12 residues. CDR1 and CDR2 (germline): SGHTA, FQGTGA. Trimming removed 5 bases from V and 5 bases from J, with 10 bases in between. The CDR3 here is CASSPTGDEQYF. CDR3 nucleotides: TGTGCCAGCAGCCCCACAGGAGACGAGCAGTACTTC. Full variable domain (missing parts from reference TRBV7-3 and TRBJ2-7): GAGVSQTPSNKVTEKGKYVELRCDPISGHTALYWYRQSLGQGPEFLIYFQGTGAADDSGLPNDRFFAVRPEGSVSTLKIQRTERGDSAVYLCASSPTGDEQYFGPGTRLTVT.

This chain joins TRBV30 and TRBJ1-4, with a tentative D call TRBD1 (6 bases). Germline V gene data show CDR1 as GTSNPN and CDR2 as SVGIG (reference sequence). The CDR3 totals 15 residues. Trimming took 2 bases from V and 7 from J, leaving 17 bases between them. DNA for the CDR3: TGTGCCTGGAGTTTGATTGGGGGGCGCGGTGAAAAACTGTTTTTT. Its translation: CAWSLIGGRGEKLFF. The variable domain in full, with the rest retrieved from reference TRBV30 and TRBJ1-4, is SQTIHQWPATLVQPVGSPLSLECTVEGTSNPNLYWYRQAAGRGLQLLFYSVGIGQISSEVPQNLSASRPQDRQFILSSKKLLLSDSGFYLCAWSLIGGRGEKLFFGSGTQLSVL.

CDR3 loop: CASSPASQNIQYF. DNA for the CDR3: TGCGCCAGCAGCCCAGCTTCCCAAAACATTCAGTACTTC. V is TRBV5-1 and J is TRBJ2-4; D call uncertain. Per germline, CDR1 SGHRS and CDR2 YFSETQ. This CDR3 spans 13 amino acids. Trimming cost V 4 bases and J 5 bases, with 10 bases left between them.

This chain links TRBV9 with TRBJ2-2; D may correspond to TRBD1 or TRBD2 (6 bases each). Germline loops: CDR1 SGDLS, CDR2 YYNGEE. This CDR3 spans 18 amino acids. Trimming removed 1 base at V and 2 bases at J, with 18 bases between. Here the CDR3 reads CASSVPRGGGINTGELFF. CDR3 DNA: TGTGCCAGCAGCGTACCACGTGGGGGCGGGATAAACACCGGGGAGCTGTTTTTT.

The chain joins TRBV30 to TRBJ2-1; TRBD2 matches 12 bases. Trimming at V came to 1 base and at J to 4 bases, leaving 5 bases not matched to a gene. This CDR3 region has 16 residues. CDR1 and CDR2 (germline): GTSNPN, SVGIG (reference sequence). The CDR3 is CAWSETSGSRYNEQFF. The CDR3 nucleotides read TGTGCCTGGAGTGAGACTAGCGGGAGCCGGTACAATGAGCAGTTCTTC.

This chain uses TRBV7-9 with TRBJ2-2; no reliable D call. Germline CDR1 SEHNR, CDR2 FQNEAQ (reference sequence). The CDR3 has 15 amino acids. V was pared by 1 base and J by 0 bases, with 6 bases between. The CDR3 loop is CASSLGDTNTGELFF. As DNA, the CDR3 is TGTGCCAGCAGCTTAGGAGACACGAACACCGGGGAGCTGTTTTTT.

The genes are TRBV6-1 and TRBJ1-1; D is possibly TRBD1 (5 bases). The length of the CDR3 is 18 residues. The V end lost 5 bases, the J end lost 0 bases, and 22 bases lay between the germline ends. Looked up from germline, CDR1 is MNHNS and CDR2 is SASEGT. The CDR3 DNA reads as TGTGCCAGCAGTAAAGAACATCCGGGACGGCCTTTGAACACTGAAGCTTTCTTT. Translated, it gives CASSKEHPGRPLNTEAFF.

This clone was found once. The chain carries TRBV2 and TRBJ1-2, with D hard to call. Germline V gene data show CDR1 as SNHLY and CDR2 as FYNNEI. This CDR3 spans 15 amino acids. The germline V and J ends were trimmed by 7 bases and 3 bases, with 18 bases remaining between them. The CDR3 here is CASTWRDRADYGYTF. The CDR3 DNA follows: TGTGCCAGCACCTGGCGGGATAGGGCAGACTATGGCTACACCTTC.

The chain carries TRBV19 and TRBJ1-5, with 11 bases identical to TRBD1. The germline V gene has CDR1 LNHDA and CDR2 SQIVND (reference sequence). Trimming cost V 6 bases and J 7 bases; bases outside gene matches: 5. The CDR3 is 14 amino acids. CDR3 protein: CASRDRGLGQPQHF. The CDR3 DNA is TGTGCCAGTAGGGACAGGGGGCTGGGACAGCCCCAGCATTTT.

V is TRBV28 and J is TRBJ2-3; 10 bases match TRBD2. This CDR3 is built from 16 residues. CDR1 is MDHEN and CDR2 is SYDVKM in the germline V gene. Trimming removed 6 bases from V and 5 bases from J; junction bases left unmatched: 11. The CDR3 sequence is CASSPLAGALQDTQYF. CDR3 nucleotide sequence: TGTGCCAGCAGCCCTCTAGCGGGAGCCCTACAAGATACGCAGTATTTT.

The table lists this clone with a count of one. The V gene is TRBV5-6, the J gene TRBJ1-1; a possible D gene is TRBD1 (6 bases). Germline V lookup: CDR1 SGHDT, CDR2 YYEEEE. The CDR3 runs to 15 residues. V lost 1 base and J 1 base, leaving 11 bases between the germline ends. As DNA, the CDR3 is TGTGCCAGCAGCTTGTGGGGGGCCGGGAACACTGAAGCTTTCTTT. Its protein is CASSLWGAGNTEAFF.

The V and J genes are TRBV4-2 and TRBJ2-2, with 12 bases aligning to TRBD2. CDR1 is LGHNA and CDR2 is YNFKEQ in the germline V gene. The V and J ends lost 4 bases and 0 bases, in that order; junction bases with no gene match: 6. This CDR3 has 18 residues. CDR3 nucleotide sequence: TGTGCCAGCAGCCCCGGGGCTAGCGGGGGGGCGAACACCGGGGAGCTGTTTTTT. This gives the protein CASSPGASGGANTGELFF.

The chain is built from TRBV28 and TRBJ1-6; a weak D match, TRBD1 (5 bases). Trimming shortened V by 8 bases and J by 10 bases, and 15 bases separated the two germline ends. CDR1 is MDHEN, CDR2 SYDVKM, per germline. This CDR3 is built from 13 residues. This chain's CDR3 is CASDSGGRSPLHF. In DNA form, the CDR3 reads TGTGCCAGCGATTCGGGGGGGAGGTCACCCCTCCACTTT.